This T cell receptor beta chain comes out of a study of vaccination and CD4 T cells after COVID-19 (dated by TCRdb to 2021 to 2024). In terms of the full investigation: SARS-CoV-2 positivity had been established in the convalescent patients by nasal swab PCR, and mild disease was recorded in several of these patients and severe disease in one. In roughly 10 COVID-19 convalescent patients and a few infection-naive healthy vaccine recipients, the spike-specific CD4+ TCR repertoire before mRNA vaccination was compared with the repertoire after mRNA vaccination. Control cultures used a CEFX viral epitope pool as positive control, an HIV-1 Nef peptide pool as negative control, or no peptide. The time from the second vaccine dose to post-vaccine blood sampling had a median of roughly 70 days and ranged from about 14 to 250 days. The convalescent cohort included six males and four females, with two Hispanic individuals, seven Caucasians, two Asians and one multiracial person. The cultures were stimulated with overlapping spike peptide pools from SARS-CoV-2 and from the common cold coronaviruses HCoV-NL63, HCoV-OC43 and HCoV-229E. Post-COVID blood samples were collected from convalescent patients a median of roughly 100 days after diagnosis, with a range of about 35 to 170 days. Two doses of either the Pfizer-BioNTech BNT162b2 vaccine (n=8) or the Moderna mRNA-1273 vaccine (n=2) were administered to participants.

Reading the germline V gene (reference sequence) gives CDR1 WNHNN and CDR2 SYGVQD. Cut back by 10 bases and 10 bases, the V and J ends lie 13 bases apart. The CDR3 spans 10 residues, from the cysteine through the phenylalanine. Only CDR3 DNA remains: 30 bases, in frame from the first base. Results and caveats for the whole study, not just this receptor: Among the post-vaccine SARS-CoV-2-reactive clones in convalescent patients, a median approximately 86% showed up only after vaccination, which suggests vaccine-specific priming. The median number of SARS-CoV-2-reactive clonotypes rose from 20 to 25 after infection to around 40 after vaccination, but the change was not significant. Relatively few convalescent patients were included in the study, and early timepoints after natural infection were not analyzed. Of the vaccine-specific clones in convalescent patients, 304 of 307, or nearly all, reacted only to SARS-CoV-2 spike and did not cross-react with common cold coronaviruses.

This clonotype was observed a few times. No antigen is known for it. The record has no base qualities; no much larger clone is one base away. In light of the paper, this sample's treatment or condition label describes: roughly nine-day PBMC culture with coronavirus spike peptide pools or control peptides (ViraFEST assay). The ViraFEST assay, used in the study, expanded antigen-specific T cells with peptide pools and then identified the expanded clonotypes through TCR sequencing. The positive SARS-CoV-2 PCR tests of the convalescent patients were dated from March to December 2020, before the Alpha, Beta and Delta variants emerged in the United States. Each well held about 2 million PBMCs cultured in IMDM containing about 5% human AB serum and 9 to 10 IU/ml IL-2, with 9 to 10 ug/ml peptide pools added. Half of the culture medium was replaced with fresh IL-2-containing medium on days 3 and 7. Once the cells had been in culture for roughly 11 days, the EasySep CD4+ T cell isolation kit was used to isolate CD4+ T cells by negative selection. Ficoll-Paque Plus gradient centrifugation was used to isolate PBMCs from whole blood, and the isolated PBMCs were then either used fresh or cryopreserved at -140C. In general, triplicate wells were set up for every culture condition.

Receptor libraries were prepared by PCR. DNA from cultured CD4+ T cells was subjected to TCR sequencing with the Oncomine TCR Beta short-read assay at the Johns Hopkins FTIC core. The QIAamp micro DNA kit was used to extract genomic DNA from the cultured CD4+ T cells. Oncomine TCR Beta libraries from cultured CD4+ T cells were pooled using unique dual indexes and sequenced on an Illumina iSeq 100. The study's own analysis went as follows. Non-productive sequences were removed, and CDR3s not starting with C, not ending with F or W, or shorter than 7 amino acids were discarded. The MANAFEST web application was used to identify antigen-specific clonotypes by comparing peptide-stimulated wells against reference wells and other culture wells. Positive clones required FDR below 0.05, an odds ratio above 5, and productive frequency above 0.1% in at least two of three replicate wells. Cross-reactive clonotypes were defined as significantly expanded in both SARS-CoV-2 spike wells and at least one common cold coronavirus spike condition. Levenshtein distances (stringdist) and unrooted phylogenetic trees (ape) in R version 3.6.1 were used to assess CDR3 homology. TCRdb itself trimmed the public reads at Q25 with fastp, ran MiXCR and retained productive beta chains. All rows with the same CDR3 protein become a single entry with the most common DNA and genes. TCRdb's processing, not the authors', yielded these V and J calls. The sample data list 20,000 to 25,000 distinct CDR3 sequences, and less than 35% of these were observed just once. The ten largest clones represent roughly 12% of the sample.

This receptor was obtained from a human donor with COVID-19. Specimen: cultured CD4+ T cells from blood. This chain joins TRBV10-1 to TRBJ1-1; possibly the D gene is TRBD1, per 5 matching bases. The CDR3 sequence is CANPPGRAFF. The DNA sequence is as follows: TGCGCCAACCCCCCAGGGCGAGCTTTCTTT.